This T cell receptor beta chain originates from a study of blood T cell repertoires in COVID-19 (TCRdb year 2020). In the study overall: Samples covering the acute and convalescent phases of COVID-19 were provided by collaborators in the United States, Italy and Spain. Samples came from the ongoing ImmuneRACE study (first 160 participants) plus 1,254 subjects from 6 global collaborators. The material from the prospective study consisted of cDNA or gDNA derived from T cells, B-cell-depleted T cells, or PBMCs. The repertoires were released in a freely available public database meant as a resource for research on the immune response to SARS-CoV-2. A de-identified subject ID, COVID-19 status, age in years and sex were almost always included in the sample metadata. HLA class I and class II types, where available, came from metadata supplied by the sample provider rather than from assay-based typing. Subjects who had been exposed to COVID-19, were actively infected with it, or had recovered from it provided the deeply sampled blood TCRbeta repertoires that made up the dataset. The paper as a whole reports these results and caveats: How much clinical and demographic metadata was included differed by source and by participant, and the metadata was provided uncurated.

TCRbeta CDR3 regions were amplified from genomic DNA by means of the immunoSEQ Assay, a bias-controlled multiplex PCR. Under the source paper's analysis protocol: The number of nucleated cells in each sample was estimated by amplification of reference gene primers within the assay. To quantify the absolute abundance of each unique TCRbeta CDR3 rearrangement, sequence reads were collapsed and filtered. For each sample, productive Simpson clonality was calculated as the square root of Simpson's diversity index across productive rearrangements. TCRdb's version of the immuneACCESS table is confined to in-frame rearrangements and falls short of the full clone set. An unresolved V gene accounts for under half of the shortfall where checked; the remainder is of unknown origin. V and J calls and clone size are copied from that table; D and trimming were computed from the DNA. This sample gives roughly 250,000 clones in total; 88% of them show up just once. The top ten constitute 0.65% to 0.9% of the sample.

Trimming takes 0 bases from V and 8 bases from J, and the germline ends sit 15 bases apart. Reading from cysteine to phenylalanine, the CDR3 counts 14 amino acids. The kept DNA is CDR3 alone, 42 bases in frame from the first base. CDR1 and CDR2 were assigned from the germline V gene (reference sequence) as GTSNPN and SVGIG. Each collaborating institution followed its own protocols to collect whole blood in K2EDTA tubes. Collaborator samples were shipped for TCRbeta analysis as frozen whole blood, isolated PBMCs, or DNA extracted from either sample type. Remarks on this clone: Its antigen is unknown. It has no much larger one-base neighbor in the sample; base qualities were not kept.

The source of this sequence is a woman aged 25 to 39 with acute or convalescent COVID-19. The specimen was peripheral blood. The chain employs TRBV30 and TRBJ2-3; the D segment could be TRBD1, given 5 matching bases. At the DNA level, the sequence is TGTGCCTGGAGTGTAGGACAAGGTCTTTTTACGCAGTATTTT. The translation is CAWSVGQGLFTQYF.